Each of the 14 T cell receptor beta chains below was sequenced from the same sample in a study of cytomegalovirus exposure and HLA in healthy donors. With 60 Vbeta and 13 Jbeta primers, the PCR was carried out. Method: immunoSEQ multiplex PCR; TCRdb's copy keeps in-frame clones and lacks some. The sample has more than 150,000 clones, around 80% seen once; the top ten hold roughly 7%. The sequenced material came from PBMCs. All receptors come from a woman aged 40 to 49 in good health and CMV-seropositive.

J is TRBJ1-5 and V is TRBV4-3; D is uncertain. Germline values: CDR1 LGHNA, CDR2 YSLEER. Trimming removed 1 base from V and 5 bases from J, with 6 bases in between. This CDR3 has 13 amino acids. This chain's CDR3 is CASSQGIYQPQHF. CDR3 nucleotide sequence: TGCGCCAGCAGCCAAGGTATCTATCAGCCCCAGCATTTT.

This clone was counted between two and nine times. The V gene is TRBV28, the J gene TRBJ1-1, with D possibly being TRBD1 (6 bases). Trimming removed 4 bases from V and 4 bases from J, with 19 bases in between. Germline V CDR1 and CDR2: MDHEN, SYDVKM. The CDR3 length is 16 residues. The CDR3 here is CASSSGGQWVSTEAFF. DNA for the CDR3: TGTGCCAGCAGTTCTGGAGGACAGTGGGTGAGCACTGAAGCTTTCTTT.

The chain employs TRBV28 and TRBJ1-3; D possibly corresponds to TRBD1 (5 bases). The length of the CDR3 is 14 residues. V gave up 4 bases and J gave up 1 base, with 8 bases separating them. CDR1 and CDR2 (germline): MDHEN, SYDVKM. CDR3 protein: CASSSGGSGNTIYF. The CDR3 coding sequence is TGTGCCAGCAGTTCGGGGGGGTCTGGAAACACCATATATTTT.

Points on this clone: One junction end does not reproduce the germline sequence, and a read error may be involved. The chain employs TRBV2 and TRBJ1-5; 8 bases are a match to TRBD1. The CDR3 sequence is 12 residues long. Germline values: CDR1 SNHLY, CDR2 FYNNEI. The DNA of the CDR3 is TGTGCCAGCAGTGGTGTTGGGACAGGCCTCCTTTTT. Encoded protein: CASSGVGTGLLF.

V is TRBV13 and J is TRBJ2-7, with 13 bases that match TRBD2. J was trimmed by 1 base and V by 3 bases; bases with no gene match: 12. CDR3 length: 19 amino acids. Germline loops: CDR1 PRHDT, CDR2 FYEKMQ (reference sequence). DNA for the CDR3: TGTGCCAGCAGCTTGTTCTTTCGGGGACTAGCGGGGAAGTCCTACGAGCAGTACTTC. Encoded protein: CASSLFFRGLAGKSYEQYF.

J is TRBJ2-3 and V is TRBV7-6; 10 bases fit TRBD2. This CDR3 contains 14 residues. After removal of 5 bases from V and 7 bases from J, the junction contained 6 bases not matched to a gene. CDR1 is SGHVS, CDR2 FNYEAQ, per germline. CDR3 amino acids: CASSPGTSVNTQYF. CDR3 DNA sequence: TGTGCCAGCAGCCCCGGGACTAGCGTTAATACGCAGTATTTT.

The chain carries TRBV7-8 and TRBJ1-6; D is ambiguous. In germline, CDR1 is SGHVS, CDR2 FQNEAQ. CDR3 length equals 14 residues. Between the trimmed V and J ends, which lost 2 bases and 10 bases, there was a span of 12 bases. CDR3 protein: CASSLPGYGSPLHF. The CDR3 DNA reads TGTGCCAGCAGCTTACCCGGGTACGGGTCACCCCTCCACTTT.

The chain joins TRBV2 to TRBJ2-3, with unresolved D. Trimming took off 7 bases at V and 1 base at J, with 9 bases between the two ends. Germline V gene lookup returns CDR1 SNHLY and CDR2 FYNNEI. There are 13 residues in the CDR3. CDR3 residues: CASNDIGTDTQYF. The DNA for the CDR3 is TGTGCCAGCAATGACATTGGCACAGATACGCAGTATTTT.

In the case of this clone: Other nucleotide sequences from this sample produce the same CDR3. The chain links TRBV19 to TRBJ1-1, with D uncertain. The V and J ends lost 2 bases and 5 bases respectively, with 12 bases between them. CDR1 is LNHDA and CDR2 is SQIVND in the germline V gene (reference sequence). The CDR3 covers 14 residues. The DNA for the CDR3 is TGTGCCAGTAGTATATCAGGAGAGGGTACTGAAGCTTTCTTT. It specifies CASSISGEGTEAFF.

The chain combines TRBV28 with TRBJ2-7; 10 bases match TRBD2. Germline CDR1 and CDR2: MDHEN and SYDVKM. The CDR3 consists of 15 residues. V lost 6 bases and J lost 6; bases outside the gene matches: 11. CDR3 region: CASSYSGTSVAEQYF. The CDR3 region has the DNA TGTGCCAGCAGCTATTCCGGGACTAGCGTTGCCGAGCAGTACTTC.

The genes are TRBV28 and TRBJ1-6; 10 bases match TRBD1. The CDR3 sequence is 15 residues long. The V and J ends lost 7 bases and 11 bases, in that order; junction bases with no gene match: 11. Germline V gene data show CDR1 as MDHEN and CDR2 as SYDVKM. CDR3 sequence reads: CASTNGGTGDPPLHF. CDR3 nucleotide sequence: TGTGCCAGCACCAATGGGGGGACAGGGGACCCACCCCTCCACTTT.

The chain employs TRBV11-1 and TRBJ1-2; 8 positions agree with TRBD1. Germline assignment: CDR1 SGHAT and CDR2 FQDESV (reference sequence). CDR3 length: 14 amino acids. Trimming removed 5 bases from V and 8 bases from J; junction bases left unmatched: 10. The CDR3 bases are TGTGCCAGCAGCCAGGGACGGACAGGGTTGGGCTACACCTTC. Its protein is CASSQGRTGLGYTF.

This chain links TRBV4-2 with TRBJ2-2, with 8 positions matching TRBD2. The CDR3 consists of 18 residues. The germline gives CDR1 LGHNA, CDR2 YNFKEQ. The ends lost 1 base at V and 4 bases at J; junction bases unmatched: 11. CDR3 region: CASSQGVAPSGGTGELFF. DNA of the CDR3: TGTGCCAGCAGCCAAGGAGTTGCCCCGAGCGGGGGCACCGGGGAGCTGTTTTTT.

The chain has TRBV5-4 and TRBJ1-1; weak D call: TRBD1 (6 bases). The germline V gene has CDR1 SGHNT and CDR2 YYREEE (reference sequence). The CDR3 covers 15 residues. V was pared by 4 bases and J by 1 base, with 14 bases between. This chain's CDR3 is CASSRDQGPNTEAFF. CDR3 nucleotide sequence: TGTGCCAGCAGCCGGGACCAGGGGCCGAACACTGAAGCTTTCTTT.